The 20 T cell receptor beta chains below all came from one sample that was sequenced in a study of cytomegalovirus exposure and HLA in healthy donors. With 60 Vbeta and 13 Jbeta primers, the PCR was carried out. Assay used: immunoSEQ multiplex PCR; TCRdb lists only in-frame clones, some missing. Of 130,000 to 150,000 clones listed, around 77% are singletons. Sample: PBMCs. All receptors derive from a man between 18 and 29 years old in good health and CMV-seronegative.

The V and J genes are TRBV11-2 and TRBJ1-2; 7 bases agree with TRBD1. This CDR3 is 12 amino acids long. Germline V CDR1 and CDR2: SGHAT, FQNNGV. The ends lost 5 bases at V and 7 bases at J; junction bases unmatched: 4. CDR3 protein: CASSATGSGYTF. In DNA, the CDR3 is TGTGCCAGCAGCGCGACAGGGTCTGGCTACACCTTC.

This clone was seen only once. Here the CDR3 DNA reads TGCGCCAGCAGGGCAGGGAATCGGGCTAATGAAAAACTGTTTTTT. Protein product: CASRAGNRANEKLFF. The chain links TRBV4-1 to TRBJ1-4; the D gene is possibly TRBD1 (5 bases). Trimming left V 6 bases short and J 3 bases short, with 14 bases between. CDR3 length: 15 amino acids. In germline, CDR1 is MGHRA, CDR2 YSYEKL.

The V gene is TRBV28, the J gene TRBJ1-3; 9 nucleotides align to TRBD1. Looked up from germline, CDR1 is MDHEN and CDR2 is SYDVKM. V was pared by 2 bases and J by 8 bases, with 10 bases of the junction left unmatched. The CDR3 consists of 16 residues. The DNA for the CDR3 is TGTGCCAGCAGTTTAACCCCGGGACAGGGTATACACACCATATATTTT. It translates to CASSLTPGQGIHTIYF.

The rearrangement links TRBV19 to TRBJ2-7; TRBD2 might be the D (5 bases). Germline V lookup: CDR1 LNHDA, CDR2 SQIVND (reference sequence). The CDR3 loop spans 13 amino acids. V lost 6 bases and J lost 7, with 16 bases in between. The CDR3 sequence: CASSSGSTGEQYF. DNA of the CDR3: TGTGCCAGTAGCAGCGGATCTACGGGGGAGCAGTACTTC.

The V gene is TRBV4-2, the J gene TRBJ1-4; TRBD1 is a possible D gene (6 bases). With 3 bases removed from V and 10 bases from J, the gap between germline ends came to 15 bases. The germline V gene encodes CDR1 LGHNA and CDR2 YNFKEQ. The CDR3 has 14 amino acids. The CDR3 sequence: CASSQGTSGAKLFF. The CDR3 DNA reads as TGTGCCAGCAGCCAGGGGACATCCGGAGCAAAACTGTTTTTT.

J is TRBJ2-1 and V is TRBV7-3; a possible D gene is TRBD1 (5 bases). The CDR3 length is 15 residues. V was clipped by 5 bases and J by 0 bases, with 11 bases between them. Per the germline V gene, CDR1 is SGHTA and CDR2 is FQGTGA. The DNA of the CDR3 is TGTGCCAGCAGCGAGACAGCTCTCTCCTACAATGAGCAGTTCTTC. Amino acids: CASSETALSYNEQFF.

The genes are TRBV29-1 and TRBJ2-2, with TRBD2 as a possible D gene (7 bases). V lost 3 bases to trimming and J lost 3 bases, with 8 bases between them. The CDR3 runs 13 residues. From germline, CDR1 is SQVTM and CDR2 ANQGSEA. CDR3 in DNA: TGCAGCGTTGACGGGGGGCACACCGGGGAGCTGTTTTTT. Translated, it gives CSVDGGHTGELFF.

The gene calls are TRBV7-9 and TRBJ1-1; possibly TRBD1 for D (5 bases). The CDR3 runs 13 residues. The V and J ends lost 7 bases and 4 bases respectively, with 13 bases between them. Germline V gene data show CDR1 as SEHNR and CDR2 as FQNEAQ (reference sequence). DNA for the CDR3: TGTGCCAGCATTCTTGGGGGGAGCACTGAAGCTTTCTTT. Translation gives CASILGGSTEAFF.

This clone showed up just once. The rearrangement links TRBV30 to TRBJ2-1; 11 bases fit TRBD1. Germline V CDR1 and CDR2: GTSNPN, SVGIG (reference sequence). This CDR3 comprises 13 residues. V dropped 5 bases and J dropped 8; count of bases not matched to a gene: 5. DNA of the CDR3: TGTGCCTGGGGGACAGGGGGTCAGGATGAGCAGTTCTTC. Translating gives CAWGTGGQDEQFF.

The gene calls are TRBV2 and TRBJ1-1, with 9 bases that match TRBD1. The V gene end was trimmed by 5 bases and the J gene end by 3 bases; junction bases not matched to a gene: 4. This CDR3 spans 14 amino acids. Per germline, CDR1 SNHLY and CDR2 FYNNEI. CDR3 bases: TGTGCCAGCAGTTACAGGGGGCTGGACACTGAAGCTTTCTTT. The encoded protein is CASSYRGLDTEAFF.

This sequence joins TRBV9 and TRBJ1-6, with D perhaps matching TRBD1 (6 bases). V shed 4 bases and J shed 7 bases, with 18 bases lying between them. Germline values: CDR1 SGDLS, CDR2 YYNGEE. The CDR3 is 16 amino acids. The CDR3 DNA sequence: TGTGCCAGCAGCCTAATGGACAGTAGCCAAAATTCACCCCTCCACTTT. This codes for CASSLMDSSQNSPLHF.

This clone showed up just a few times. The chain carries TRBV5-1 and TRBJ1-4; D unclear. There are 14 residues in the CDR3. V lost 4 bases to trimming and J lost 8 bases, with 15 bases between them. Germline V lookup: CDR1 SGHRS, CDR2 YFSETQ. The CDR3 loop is CASSPSPDGEKLFF. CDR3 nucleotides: TGCGCCAGCAGCCCCTCCCCCGACGGGGAAAAACTGTTTTTT. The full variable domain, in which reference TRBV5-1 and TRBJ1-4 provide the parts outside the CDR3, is KAGVTQTPRYLIKTRGQQVTLSCSPISGHRSVSWYQQTPGQGLQFLFEYFSETQRNKGNFPGRFSGRQFSNSRSEMNVSTLELGDSALYLCASSPSPDGEKLFFGSGTQLSVL.

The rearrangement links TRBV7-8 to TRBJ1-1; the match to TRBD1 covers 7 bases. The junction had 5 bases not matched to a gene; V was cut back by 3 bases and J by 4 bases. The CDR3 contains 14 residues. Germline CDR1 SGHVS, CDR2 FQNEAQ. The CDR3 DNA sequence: TGTGCCAGCAGCTTCCAGGGGGTCAGCACTGAAGCTTTCTTT. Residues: CASSFQGVSTEAFF.

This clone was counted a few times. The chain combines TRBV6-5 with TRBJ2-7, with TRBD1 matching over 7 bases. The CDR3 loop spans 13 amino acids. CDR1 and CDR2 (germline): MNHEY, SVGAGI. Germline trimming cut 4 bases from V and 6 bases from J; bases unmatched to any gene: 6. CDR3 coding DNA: TGTGCCAGCAGTTTCCCGACAGGGACCGAGCAGTACTTC. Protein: CASSFPTGTEQYF.

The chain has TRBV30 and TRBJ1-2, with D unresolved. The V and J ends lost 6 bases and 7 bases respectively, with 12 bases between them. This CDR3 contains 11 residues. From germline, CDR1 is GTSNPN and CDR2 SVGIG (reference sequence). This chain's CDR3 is CACRLEFGYTF. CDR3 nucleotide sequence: TGTGCCTGCCGCTTGGAGTTTGGCTACACCTTC.

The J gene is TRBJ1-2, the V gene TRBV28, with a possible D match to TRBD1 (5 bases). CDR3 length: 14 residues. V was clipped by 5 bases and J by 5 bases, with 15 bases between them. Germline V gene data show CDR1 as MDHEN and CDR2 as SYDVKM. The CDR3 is CASSGGGGRYGYTF. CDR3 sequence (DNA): TGTGCCAGCAGTGGGGGTGGAGGGAGATATGGCTACACCTTC.

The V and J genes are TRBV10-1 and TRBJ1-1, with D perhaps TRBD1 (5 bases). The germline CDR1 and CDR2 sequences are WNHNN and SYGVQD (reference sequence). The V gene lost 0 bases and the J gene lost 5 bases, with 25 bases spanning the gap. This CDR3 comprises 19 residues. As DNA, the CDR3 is TGCGCCAGCAGTGAGTCTGTTCAATTGTGCGGGGGAGGTCGGACTGAAGCTTTCTTT. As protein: CASSESVQLCGGGRTEAFF.

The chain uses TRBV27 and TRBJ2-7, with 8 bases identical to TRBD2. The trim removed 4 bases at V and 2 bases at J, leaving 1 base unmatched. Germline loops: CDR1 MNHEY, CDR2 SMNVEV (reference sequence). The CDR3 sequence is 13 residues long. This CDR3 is CASSSGGAYEQYF. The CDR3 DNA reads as TGTGCCAGCAGTTCGGGGGGGGCCTACGAGCAGTACTTC.

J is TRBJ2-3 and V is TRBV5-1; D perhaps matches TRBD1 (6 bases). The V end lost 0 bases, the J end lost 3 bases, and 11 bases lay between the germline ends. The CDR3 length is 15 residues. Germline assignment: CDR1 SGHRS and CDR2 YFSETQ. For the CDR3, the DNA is TGCGCCAGCAGCTTGGCCGCTACAGGGACAGATACGCAGTATTTT. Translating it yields CASSLAATGTDTQYF.

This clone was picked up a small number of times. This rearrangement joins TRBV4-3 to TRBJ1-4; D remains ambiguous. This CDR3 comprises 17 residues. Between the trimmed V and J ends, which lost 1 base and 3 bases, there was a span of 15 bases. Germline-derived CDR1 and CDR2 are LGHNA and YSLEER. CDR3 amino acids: CASSQGGPNGANEKLFF. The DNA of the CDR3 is TGCGCCAGCAGCCAAGGCGGGCCAAATGGGGCTAATGAAAAACTGTTTTTT.